These 7 T cell receptor beta chains originate from one sample sequenced in a study of early T cells in non-severe SARS-CoV-2 infection. TCRdb analysed the 5' RACE reads with MiXCR anew, one entry per CDR3 protein. The repertoire consists of 68,000 or so distinct CDR3 sequences, with 9.5% to 13% occurring once and the leading ten covering 6.4%. The material sequenced was whole blood. These receptors were collected from an adult who was a healthcare worker with PCR-confirmed SARS-CoV-2 infection or an uninfected control (not recorded which).

The chain combines TRBV28 with TRBJ1-6; D uncertain. V shed 6 bases and J shed 14 bases, with 11 bases lying between them. This CDR3 spans 11 amino acids. Germline CDR1 MDHEN, CDR2 SYDVKM. The CDR3 DNA is TGTGCCAGCAGGACTTCGACTTCCCTCCACTTT. Amino acids: CASRTSTSLHF.

This sequence joins TRBV14 and TRBJ2-2, with 7 nucleotides matching TRBD1. CDR3 length equals 14 residues. V shed 4 bases and J 3 bases; nucleotides not matched to a gene: 2. Looked up from germline, CDR1 is SGHDN and CDR2 is FVKESK. DNA of the CDR3: TGTGCCAGCAGCCGGGACAGTGACACCGGGGAGCTGTTTTTT. Its protein is CASSRDSDTGELFF.

The V and J genes are TRBV4-2 and TRBJ2-1; D may correspond to TRBD1 or TRBD2 (6 bases each). There are 17 residues in the CDR3. From germline, CDR1 is LGHNA and CDR2 YNFKEQ. Trimming shortened V by 4 bases and J by 6 bases, and 22 bases separated the two germline ends. The CDR3 DNA sequence: TGTGCCAGCAGCCCAGGGGACCAGACTAGAGATTTCAATGAGCAGTTCTTC. Amino acid sequence: CASSPGDQTRDFNEQFF.

V and J are TRBV6-5 and TRBJ1-5, with a weak D call TRBD1 (6 bases). The CDR3 is 16 residues long. The V end lost 0 bases, the J end lost 3 bases, and 12 bases lay between the germline ends. CDR1 is MNHEY and CDR2 is SVGAGI in the germline V gene. The CDR3: CASSYSGRGNNQPQHF. DNA of the CDR3: TGTGCCAGCAGTTACTCGGGGAGGGGGAACAATCAGCCCCAGCATTTT.

The V and J genes are TRBV6-1 and TRBJ2-5; unclear D gene. Trimming stripped 4 bases from V and 2 bases from J, with 8 bases between. Germline CDR1 MNHNS, CDR2 SASEGT. The CDR3 loop spans 13 amino acids. The CDR3: CASSGAEQETQYF. CDR3 in DNA: TGTGCCAGCAGTGGGGCGGAACAAGAGACCCAGTACTTC.

This clonotype was counted at least ten times. The CDR3 DNA reads as TGTGCCAGCAGTCCAAGCCGGGGCACCGGGGAGCTGTTTTTT. Protein: CASSPSRGTGELFF. This chain uses TRBV2 with TRBJ2-2; the D gene is possibly TRBD2 (5 bases). This CDR3 has 14 residues. V was pared by 5 bases and J by 4 bases, with 11 bases between. Germline loops: CDR1 SNHLY, CDR2 FYNNEI.

This clonotype was detected ten times or more. The chain couples TRBV18 to TRBJ1-2; TRBD1 is a possible D gene (6 bases). V shed 3 bases and J shed 3 bases, with 11 bases lying between them. Germline V lookup: CDR1 KGHSH, CDR2 LQKENI. The CDR3 spans 14 residues. The CDR3 region is CASSPQGKDYGYTF. Written as DNA, the CDR3 is TGTGCCAGCTCACCCCAGGGGAAGGACTATGGCTACACCTTC.